The sequence of this TCR beta chain was determined in a study of graft-versus-host responses after intestinal transplantation. About the research overall: Transplants were multivisceral, liver-intestinal, or isolated intestinal. Following induction with anti-thymocyte globulin, all recipients were given tacrolimus and steroids for three to four years. Points from the study as a whole: GvH clonotypes were identified within recipient marrow, with a subset emerging first in ileum or blood. Subjects displaying graft-donor T cell macrochimerism possessed elevated graft-versus-host to host-versus-graft clonal ratios inside allografts.

Turning to this clone: Its target is not known.

V was clipped by 3 bases and J by 1 base, with 8 bases between them. Per germline, CDR1 GTSNPN and CDR2 SVGIG (reference sequence). The CDR3 consists of 13 residues. Assay used: immunoSEQ multiplex PCR; TCRdb lists only in-frame clones, some missing. Of roughly 110,000 clones in the sample, around nine tenths were seen once. The chain has TRBV30 and TRBJ2-3; D is possibly TRBD1 or TRBD2 (5 bases each). Sample: unstimulated CD4+ T cells sorted from spleen or lymph node cells, taken before transplant. This clonotype was obtained from a human donor who was the organ donor for an intestinal transplant. The CDR3 sequence is CAWSLGGTDTQYF. The CDR3 DNA is TGTGCCTGGAGCCTGGGGGGCACAGATACGCAGTATTTT.